The text below deals with one T cell receptor beta chain. As yet, its antigen is unknown. The sample belongs to a study of T-cell reconstitution after alpha-beta-depleted transplantation in children. Findings of the study overall: Diversity and T-cell counts at one year after transplant derived mostly from new T cells. Alpha-beta T cells about two months after transplant reportedly derived from several hundred expanded graft clones. Some patients owed their high day-60 TCRbeta diversity to surviving recipient T cells and thymic progenitors.

The CDR3 has 16 residues. Germline V gives CDR1 SGHVS, CDR2 FQNEAQ. With V trimmed by 5 bases and J by 3 bases, 5 bases remained unmatched. Unique molecular identifiers were built into the TCRbeta library. MiXCR, run by TCRdb on the PCR reads, gives a single entry per CDR3 protein. This table holds about 1,000,000 distinct CDR3 sequences, less than 30% found once. This TCR was recovered from a boy under two years old who had a stem cell transplant for SCID, so the T cells may come from the graft donor. Here the sequenced sample was PBMCs, mostly from graft donor cells, taken 360 days after TCRalphabeta/CD19-depleted stem cell transplant. This sequence joins TRBV7-8 and TRBJ1-4, with 11 positions matching TRBD1. CDR3 coding DNA: TGTGCCAGCAGCCACGGACAGGGGGCTTCTAATGAAAAACTGTTTTTT. Translation: CASSHGQGASNEKLFF.